This is a list of T cell receptor beta chains from one sample in a study of T-cell reconstitution after alpha-beta-depleted transplantation in children. Each CDR3 protein is one row after TCRdb ran MiXCR on the PCR reads. Of roughly 570,000 distinct CDR3 sequences listed, 27% are singletons. Sequenced material: PBMCs, taken before TCRalphabeta/CD19-depleted stem cell transplant. The receptors originated from a boy under two years old with Wiskott-Aldrich syndrome, due to receive a stem cell transplant. The CDR3 runs from the conserved cysteine through the conserved F or W. A D gene is named only where the DNA matches it firmly. Size is stated for part of the rows, as once, few or many counts, or as a class when the clone is expanded.

size,D,V,J,CDR3,DNA
few,-,TRBV12-3/TRBV12-4,TRBJ1-5,CASSFTDLFVGDQPQHF,TGTGCCAGCAGTTTTACGGACCTCTTCGTAGGGGATCAGCCCCAGCATTTT
few,TRBD2,TRBV12-3/TRBV12-4,TRBJ2-1,CASSLGLAGVRQFF,TGTGCCAGCAGTTTGGGACTAGCGGGAGTGCGGCAGTTCTTC
-,-,TRBV27,TRBJ2-7,CASSPTLSYEQYF,TGTGCCAGCAGTCCGACCCTGAGTTACGAGCAGTACTTC
-,-,TRBV18,TRBJ2-7,CASSPTAPKPGRILYEQYF,TGTGCCAGCTCACCCACAGCCCCAAAGCCGGGACGAATCCTCTACGAGCAGTACTTC
few,-,TRBV5-6,TRBJ1-1,CASNPLLQEGTEAFF,TGTGCCAGCAATCCGCTCCTACAGGAGGGCACTGAAGCTTTCTTT
-,TRBD1,TRBV7-2,TRBJ1-4,CASKGQGASNEKLFF,TGTGCCAGCAAGGGACAGGGGGCGTCTAATGAAAAACTTTTTTTT
-,TRBD1,TRBV7-2,TRBJ1-1,CASSLVGGGYTEAFF,TGTGCCAGCAGCTTAGTTGGAGGGGGCTACACTGAAGCTTTCTTT
-,-,TRBV15,TRBJ2-2,CATSRVRTPWDGELFF,TGTGCCACCAGCAGAGTTAGGACCCCCTGGGACGGGGAGCTGTTTTTT
-,-,TRBV18,TRBJ2-5,CASSPVSGGETQYF,TGTGCCAGCTCGCCCGTCTCTGGAGGAGAGACCCAGTACTTC
-,-,TRBV20-1,TRBJ2-1,CSARDYQTQQFF,TGCAGTGCTAGAGATTATCAGACTCAGCAGTTCTTC
-,-,TRBV28,TRBJ2-1,CASRNRVTYNEQFF,TGTGCCAGCAGGAACAGGGTTACCTACAATGAGCAGTTCTTC
few,TRBD2,TRBV6-1,TRBJ2-1,CASSLVGLASNEQFF,TGTGCCAGCTCCCTCGTGGGACTAGCAAGCAATGAGCAGTTCTTC
-,TRBD2,TRBV20-1,TRBJ2-1,CSGRLAGGWDEQFF,TGCAGTGGAAGGCTAGCGGGAGGATGGGATGAGCAGTTCTTC
-,-,TRBV7-2,TRBJ2-3,CASSFRQGRSDTQYF,TGTGCCAGCAGCTTTCGGCAGGGGCGGTCAGATACGCAGTATTTT
few,-,TRBV5-1,TRBJ2-1,CASSLGLASHNEQFF,TGCGCCAGCAGCTTGGGGCTAGCCTCTCACAATGAGCAGTTCTTC
-,TRBD1,TRBV5-1,TRBJ2-7,CASSNGQGNIHEQYF,TGCGCCAGCAGCAACGGACAGGGGAACATCCACGAGCAGTACTTC
-,TRBD1,TRBV24-1,TRBJ2-3,CATSDASTGAVDTQYF,TGTGCCACCAGTGACGCCTCGACAGGGGCAGTAGATACGCAGTATTTT
-,-,TRBV5-1,TRBJ2-3,CASSHRDSLDTQYF,TGCGCCAGCAGCCACCGGGACTCTCTGGATACGCAGTATTTT
-,TRBD1,TRBV7-2,TRBJ1-3,CASSLGQTLSGNTIYF,TGTGCCAGCAGCCTGGGACAGACCCTCTCTGGAAACACCATATATTTT